A single sample gave rise to the 21 T cell receptor beta chains below, sequenced in a study of blood T cell repertoires in COVID-19. TCRdb keeps only in-frame clones here, not all; method: immunoSEQ multiplex PCR. This table has about 58,000 clones, approximately 91% appearing once. Input material: peripheral blood. These receptors were collected from a woman between 65 and 79 years old with active COVID-19.

This clone was counted a single time. V and J are TRBV5-1 and TRBJ2-1; 13 bases agree with TRBD2. CDR3 length: 16 amino acids. Germline V lookup: CDR1 SGHRS, CDR2 YFSETQ. V shed 4 bases and J 6 bases; nucleotides not matched to a gene: 7. CDR3 nucleotide sequence: TGCGCCAGCAGCACACTAGCGGGAGGGCCTTTCAATGAGCAGTTCTTC. Amino acid sequence: CASSTLAGGPFNEQFF. The full variable domain, rest sourced from reference TRBV5-1 and TRBJ2-1, is KAGVTQTPRYLIKTRGQQVTLSCSPISGHRSVSWYQQTPGQGLQFLFEYFSETQRNKGNFPGRFSGRQFSNSRSEMNVSTLELGDSALYLCASSTLAGGPFNEQFFGPGTRLTVL.

The chain couples TRBV6-5 to TRBJ1-2; D possibly corresponds to TRBD1 (5 bases). Per germline, CDR1 MNHEY and CDR2 SVGAGI. The V end lost 7 bases, the J end lost 6 bases, and 15 bases lay between the germline ends. This CDR3 spans 13 amino acids. This CDR3 reads CASIDPGMDGYTF. The CDR3 nucleotides are TGTGCCAGCATAGACCCAGGGATGGATGGCTACACCTTC.

Concerning this clone itself: One junction end disagrees with the germline gene, perhaps due to a read error. The rearrangement uses TRBV5-4 and TRBJ2-1; the match to TRBD1 covers 7 bases. Per the germline V gene, CDR1 is SGHNT and CDR2 is YYREEE (reference sequence). The CDR3 has 16 amino acids. The CDR3 loop is CASSLGTDYNENEQFF. DNA for the CDR3: TGTGCCAGCAGTTTGGGGACAGACTATAACGAGAATGAGCAGTTCTTC.

The chain has TRBV10-1 and TRBJ2-5; TRBD1 matches at 9 bases. CDR3 length: 13 residues. Per the germline V gene, CDR1 is WNHNN and CDR2 is SYGVQD (reference sequence). J gave up 3 bases and V 5 bases, and 1 base lay outside the gene matches. Here the CDR3 reads CASSWDREETQYF. CDR3 DNA: TGCGCCAGCAGTTGGGACAGGGAAGAGACCCAGTACTTC.

The genes are TRBV4-1 and TRBJ2-7, with TRBD2 identical over 8 bases. There are 18 residues in the CDR3. Germline CDR1 MGHRA, CDR2 YSYEKL. After removal of 1 base from V and 2 bases from J, the junction contained 13 bases not matched to a gene. CDR3 protein: CASSQALAAVGLAYEQYF. As DNA, the CDR3 is TGCGCCAGCAGCCAAGCCCTCGCCGCCGTGGGACTAGCCTACGAGCAGTACTTC.

This rearrangement joins TRBV5-4 to TRBJ2-1; 11 nucleotides agree with TRBD2. The germline V gene encodes CDR1 SGHNT and CDR2 YYREEE (reference sequence). This CDR3 comprises 14 residues. V was clipped by 5 bases and J by 15 bases; unmatched bases: 13. CDR3 in amino acids: CASRRASGRRGGFF. The DNA for the CDR3 is TGTGCCAGCAGAAGAGCTAGCGGGAGGCGCGGGGGGTTCTTC.

The rearrangement uses TRBV18 and TRBJ1-5, with TRBD1 matching over 9 bases. The CDR3 is 17 amino acids. J gave up 1 base and V 3 bases, and 7 bases lay outside the gene matches. Germline V CDR1 and CDR2: KGHSH, LQKENI. CDR3 protein: CASSPPRTGVSNQPQHF. The CDR3 nucleotides are TGTGCCAGCTCACCTCCTCGGACAGGGGTCAGCAATCAGCCCCAGCATTTT. Supplemented by reference TRBV18 and TRBJ1-5, the full variable domain reads NAGVMQNPRHLVRRRGQEARLRCSPMKGHSHVYWYRQLPEEGLKFMVYLQKENIIDESGMPKERFSAEFPKEGPSILRIQQVVRGDSAAYFCASSPPRTGVSNQPQHFGDGTRLSIL.

The chain employs TRBV6-5 and TRBJ1-5, with D maybe TRBD1 (6 bases). The CDR3 loop spans 14 amino acids. V was cut by 2 bases and J by 6 bases, with 11 bases left in between. In germline, CDR1 is MNHEY, CDR2 SVGAGI. The CDR3 loop is CASSYGGEGQPQHF. The CDR3 nucleotides are TGTGCCAGCAGTTACGGGGGCGAGGGTCAGCCCCAGCATTTT.

The chain couples TRBV20-1 to TRBJ2-1, with 7 bases aligning to TRBD2. V lost 3 bases, J lost 8 bases, and 1 base stayed unmatched. CDR1 is DFQATT and CDR2 is SNEGSKA in the germline V gene (reference sequence). The CDR3 totals 11 residues. CDR3 sequence (DNA): TGCAGTGCTAGGGGAGGGGATGAGCAGTTCTTC. Protein: CSARGGDEQFF.

This clone was seen once. The chain is built from TRBV18 and TRBJ2-2; D may be TRBD1 (5 bases). CDR1 and CDR2 (germline): KGHSH, LQKENI. The V end lost 3 bases, the J end lost 3 bases, and 11 bases lay between the germline ends. The CDR3 contains 15 residues. The CDR3 sequence: CASSPQGADTGELFF. CDR3 DNA: TGTGCCAGCTCACCTCAGGGTGCGGACACCGGGGAGCTGTTTTTT.

This clone showed up just once. This chain connects TRBV18 to TRBJ1-5, with TRBD1 matching over 7 bases. This CDR3 contains 15 residues. Germline CDR1 is KGHSH and CDR2 is LQKENI. V shed 1 base, J shed 5 bases, and the junction held 5 bases outside the gene matches. The CDR3 protein is CASSPQGAPDQPQHF. CDR3 coding DNA: TGTGCCAGCTCACCACAGGGGGCGCCGGATCAGCCCCAGCATTTT.

The rearrangement joins TRBV24-1 to TRBJ2-1, with 8 bases fitting TRBD2. CDR3 size: 16 residues. Unmatched junction bases numbered 8, after V lost 4 bases and J lost 4 bases. CDR1 is KGHDR and CDR2 is SFDVKD in the germline V gene. DNA for the CDR3: TGTGCCACCAGTGAACGGGGACTAGGGTCATACAATGAGCAGTTCTTC. Its protein product is CATSERGLGSYNEQFF.

The CDR3 is CASSQDSSSEQFF. CDR3 coding DNA: TGTGCCAGCAGCCAAGATTCCTCGTCCGAGCAGTTCTTC. V is TRBV3-1 (or the pseudogene TRBV3-2) and J is TRBJ2-1; D not certain. Germline CDR1 is LGHDT and CDR2 is YNNKEL (reference sequence). The length of the CDR3 is 13 residues. V was shortened by 0 bases and J by 10 bases, with 10 bases between the two germline ends.

In its sample, this clone was seen a few times. The chain links TRBV5-4 to TRBJ1-1, with TRBD1 identical over 7 bases. The CDR3 has 13 residues. CDR1 is SGHNT, CDR2 YYREEE, per germline (reference sequence). J lost 6 bases, V lost 4 bases, and 6 bases had no gene match. This chain's CDR3 is CASSPGQAPEAFF. The CDR3 nucleotides read TGTGCCAGCAGCCCAGGACAGGCCCCTGAAGCTTTCTTT.

V is TRBV5-1 and J is TRBJ1-3; D unclear. This CDR3 comprises 16 residues. Trimming removed 0 bases at V and 0 bases at J, with 10 bases between. The V gene's germline CDR1 is SGHRS and CDR2 YFSETQ. This CDR3 reads CASSLGLASSGNTIYF. CDR3 DNA sequence: TGCGCCAGCAGCTTGGGTTTGGCAAGCTCTGGAAACACCATATATTTT.

The chain combines TRBV24-1 with TRBJ2-5; 8 bases fit TRBD1. The CDR3 consists of 14 residues. Trimming removed 3 bases from V and 4 bases from J; junction bases left unmatched: 3. Germline V gene sequence: CDR1 KGHDR, CDR2 SFDVKD. The CDR3: CATSDQDRGETQYF. The CDR3 DNA is TGTGCCACCAGTGATCAAGACAGGGGAGAGACCCAGTACTTC.

The CDR3 region has the DNA TGTGCCAGCAGTTACTTGGGACAGCACTACGAGCAGTACTTC. Translating gives CASSYLGQHYEQYF. The chain links TRBV6-5 to TRBJ2-7, with TRBD1 matching 7 bases. The V segment lost 1 base and the J segment 3 bases; nucleotides outside the gene matches: 3. Germline loops: CDR1 MNHEY, CDR2 SVGAGI. The CDR3 contains 14 residues.

V and J are TRBV7-2 and TRBJ1-1, with 8 bases that match TRBD1. Germline CDR1 is SGHTA and CDR2 is FQGNSA. This CDR3 is built from 15 residues. The V segment lost 3 bases and the J segment 3 bases; nucleotides outside the gene matches: 6. The CDR3 loop is CASSLAGGSDTEAFF. DNA of the CDR3: TGTGCCAGCAGCTTGGCAGGGGGCTCGGACACTGAAGCTTTCTTT.

This clone was observed once. The chain is built from TRBV10-3 and TRBJ1-4, with D tentatively TRBD1 (6 bases). Trimming took off 0 bases at V and 8 bases at J, with 13 bases between the two ends. Germline CDR1 is ENHRY and CDR2 is SYGVKD. This CDR3 spans 15 amino acids. The CDR3 spells CAISESQGVGEKLFF. In DNA, the CDR3 is TGTGCCATCAGTGAGTCACAGGGAGTTGGCGAAAAACTGTTTTTT.

The chain employs TRBV6-2 or TRBV6-3 and TRBJ1-1; TRBD1 is a possible D gene (5 bases). Between the trimmed V and J ends, which lost 3 bases and 6 bases, there was a span of 11 bases. The CDR3 runs 13 residues. The germline CDR1 and CDR2 sequences are MNHEY and SVGEGT. The CDR3 DNA is TGTGCCAGCAGTTATTCGACGGGGGCTGAAGCTTTCTTT. The encoded protein is CASSYSTGAEAFF.

The chain combines TRBV5-4 with TRBJ1-4; D is perhaps TRBD1 (6 bases). Germline-derived CDR1 and CDR2 are SGHNT and YYREEE (reference sequence). V lost 3 bases and J 7 bases, leaving 19 bases between the germline ends. There are 16 residues in the CDR3. CDR3 DNA: TGTGCCAGCAGCTCAGGACGCCGGGACATTGGTGAAAAACTGTTTTTT. Translation: CASSSGRRDIGEKLFF.